The 21 T cell receptor beta chains given below trace back to one sample, sequenced in a study of T cell responses to AZD1222 COVID-19 vaccine. Measured with immunoSEQ multiplex PCR; TCRdb has only the in-frame clones, and not every one. The profile shows some 120,000 clones, roughly 86% of them singletons. The sequences come from peripheral blood, collected 28 days after the second AZD1222 dose. The receptors originated from an adult who received the AZD1222 COVID-19 vaccine.

The chain uses TRBV4-3 and TRBJ2-7; possibly TRBD1 for D (6 bases). The CDR3 runs 15 residues. V gave up 4 bases and J gave up 0 bases, with 13 bases separating them. Looked up from germline, CDR1 is LGHNA and CDR2 is YSLEER. The CDR3 DNA reads as TGCGCCAGCAGCCCCCTGCAGGGGTCCTCCTACGAGCAGTACTTC. This codes for CASSPLQGSSYEQYF.

The chain has TRBV9 and TRBJ1-1; D perhaps matches TRBD1 (5 bases). Germline V lookup: CDR1 SGDLS, CDR2 YYNGEE. CDR3 length: 15 amino acids. The ends were cut back, 3 bases at V and 1 base at J, with 13 bases in the middle. The CDR3 DNA is TGTGCCAGCAGCGCGTGGGGCGGACAGAACACTGAAGCTTTCTTT. Protein product: CASSAWGGQNTEAFF.

The chain recombines TRBV6-5 with TRBJ2-7; the match to TRBD1 covers 7 bases. Unmatched junction bases numbered 5, after V lost 5 bases and J lost 1 base. This CDR3 region has 14 residues. Germline loops: CDR1 MNHEY, CDR2 SVGAGI. As DNA, the CDR3 is TGTGCCAGCAGTAGGGACAGAACTTCCTACGAGCAGTACTTC. It codes for CASSRDRTSYEQYF.

The chain combines TRBV6-5 with TRBJ1-6; D unresolved. V was cut by 2 bases and J by 7 bases, with 9 bases left in between. The CDR3 is made up of 14 amino acids. Germline V gene lookup returns CDR1 MNHEY and CDR2 SVGAGI. The CDR3 reads CASSYDLRNSPLHF. The CDR3 bases are TGTGCCAGCAGTTACGATTTACGGAATTCACCCCTCCACTTT.

The CDR3 nucleotides are TGTGCCTGGAGTTTGACCCCCGGACAGGGTGGGTGGGGGTATGGCTACACCTTC. This gives the protein CAWSLTPGQGGWGYGYTF. This chain uses TRBV30 with TRBJ1-2; 8 bases fit TRBD1. Trimming cost V 2 bases and J 5 bases; bases outside gene matches: 19. Germline CDR1 and CDR2: GTSNPN and SVGIG (reference sequence). The CDR3 has 18 amino acids. The full variable domain, in which reference TRBV30 and TRBJ1-2 provide the parts outside the CDR3, is SQTIHQWPATLVQPVGSPLSLECTVEGTSNPNLYWYRQAAGRGLQLLFYSVGIGQISSEVPQNLSASRPQDRQFILSSKKLLLSDSGFYLCAWSLTPGQGGWGYGYTFGSGTRLTVV.

The rearrangement uses TRBV30 and TRBJ1-6; D unresolved. The CDR3 totals 13 residues. The ends were cut back, 3 bases at V and 7 bases at J, with 10 bases in the middle. Germline V lookup: CDR1 GTSNPN, CDR2 SVGIG (reference sequence). The chain's CDR3 is CAWSYLRNSPLHF. The DNA of the CDR3 is TGTGCCTGGAGCTACCTAAGGAATTCACCCCTCCACTTT.

A few counts support this clone. The chain recombines TRBV27 with TRBJ1-6, with D possibly matching TRBD1 (6 bases). This CDR3 is built from 15 residues. The germline V gene encodes CDR1 MNHEY and CDR2 SMNVEV (reference sequence). Deletions cut 0 bases from V and 14 bases from J, with 17 bases between. CDR3 loop: CASSLSKGGGMALHF. Here the CDR3 DNA reads TGTGCCAGCAGTTTATCGAAAGGGGGAGGTATGGCCCTCCACTTT.

The V call is TRBV19, the J call TRBJ2-5; TRBD2 agrees at 9 bases. The CDR3 length is 15 residues. After removal of 7 bases from V and 4 bases from J, the junction contained 10 bases not matched to a gene. Germline-derived CDR1 and CDR2 are LNHDA and SQIVND (reference sequence). CDR3 loop: CASKAGSGGVETQYF. The DNA of the CDR3 is TGTGCCAGTAAGGCCGGTAGCGGGGGCGTAGAGACCCAGTACTTC.

The chain carries TRBV3-1 (or the pseudogene TRBV3-2) and TRBJ2-7, with TRBD2 matching 10 bases. J was trimmed by 4 bases and V by 1 base; bases with no gene match: 22. The CDR3 consists of 21 residues. CDR1 is LGHDT, CDR2 YNNKEL, per germline (reference sequence). CDR3 nucleotides: TGTGCCAGCAGCCAAGCCATCCCCTGGGAGTCTAGCGGGAGTTTGAGGTACGAGCAGTACTTC. It specifies CASSQAIPWESSGSLRYEQYF.

J is TRBJ1-2 and V is TRBV4-2, with TRBD1 identical over 9 bases. V lost 4 bases, J lost 7 bases, and 13 bases stayed unmatched. The germline gives CDR1 LGHNA, CDR2 YNFKEQ. This CDR3 contains 16 residues. CDR3 bases: TGTGCCAGCAGCCCCAGACTAACGGACAGGGGAGGTGGCTACACCTTC. Encoded protein: CASSPRLTDRGGGYTF.

The chain joins TRBV6-5 to TRBJ2-4; 9 nucleotides align to TRBD1. Looked up from germline, CDR1 is MNHEY and CDR2 is SVGAGI. CDR3 length equals 15 residues. V was clipped by 8 bases and J by 8 bases; unmatched bases: 13. The CDR3 reads CASCRAGTGLDIQYF. The CDR3, as DNA: TGTGCCAGCTGTCGGGCCGGGACAGGGTTGGACATTCAGTACTTC.

The chain uses TRBV9 and TRBJ2-3; no clear D gene. Germline V gene lookup returns CDR1 SGDLS and CDR2 YYNGEE. CDR3 size: 15 residues. Trimming took 3 bases from V and 0 from J, leaving 11 bases between them. CDR3 in amino acids: CASSALIRSTDTQYF. In nucleotides, the CDR3 is TGTGCCAGCAGCGCTCTAATCAGAAGCACAGATACGCAGTATTTT.

This clone was detected only once. This chain links TRBV9 with TRBJ2-6; D is unresolved. V gave up 4 bases and J gave up 1 base, with 3 bases separating them. The V gene's germline CDR1 is SGDLS and CDR2 YYNGEE. The CDR3 consists of 13 residues. The CDR3 is CASSQSGANVLTF. CDR3 DNA: TGTGCCAGCAGCCAATCTGGGGCCAACGTCCTGACTTTC.

V and J are TRBV28 and TRBJ1-2; 8 bases align to TRBD1. V lost 1 base and J lost 7; bases outside the gene matches: 2. Germline assignment: CDR1 MDHEN and CDR2 SYDVKM. The CDR3 is 13 amino acids. CDR3 DNA: TGTGCCAGCAGTTTATCAGGGGGCCGTGGCTACACCTTC. Protein: CASSLSGGRGYTF.

This chain uses TRBV4-3 with TRBJ1-2; maybe TRBD1 (5 bases). V shed 4 bases and J shed 3 bases, with 15 bases lying between them. The CDR3 consists of 15 residues. Germline V gene lookup returns CDR1 LGHNA and CDR2 YSLEER. In nucleotides, the CDR3 is TGCGCCAGCAGCCGAGATCACCAGGGCGACTATGGCTACACCTTC. It specifies CASSRDHQGDYGYTF.

This CDR3 reads CASSGLAGTLNEQFF. In DNA, the CDR3 is TGTGCCAGCTCCGGACTAGCGGGGACCCTGAATGAGCAGTTCTTC. This rearrangement joins TRBV7-2 to TRBJ2-1; 12 positions match TRBD2. Unmatched junction bases numbered 9, after V lost 8 bases and J lost 7 bases. Germline assignment: CDR1 SGHTA and CDR2 FQGNSA. This CDR3 is 15 amino acids long. The full variable domain, in which reference TRBV7-2 and TRBJ2-1 provide the parts outside the CDR3, is GAGVSQSPSNKVTEKGKDVELRCDPISGHTALYWYRQSLGQGLEFLIYFQGNSAPDKSGLPSDRFSAERTGGSVSTLTIQRTQQEDSAVYLCASSGLAGTLNEQFFGPGTRLTVL.

The chain is built from TRBV10-1 and TRBJ2-1; no clear D gene. V gave up 3 bases and J gave up 4 bases, with 13 bases separating them. The V gene's germline CDR1 is WNHNN and CDR2 SYGVQD (reference sequence). CDR3 size: 15 residues. The CDR3 is CASSELCRKYNEQFF. Here the CDR3 DNA reads TGCGCCAGCAGTGAACTGTGCAGGAAGTACAATGAGCAGTTCTTC.

This clone was detected only once. The rearrangement joins TRBV20-1 to TRBJ1-1; TRBD1 might be the D (6 bases). Looked up from germline, CDR1 is DFQATT and CDR2 is SNEGSKA (reference sequence). The CDR3 consists of 12 residues. Trimming shortened V by 3 bases and J by 6 bases, and 11 bases separated the two germline ends. CDR3 sequence (DNA): TGCAGTGCTAGTAGACAGGCCGCTGAAGCTTTCTTT. Translated: CSASRQAAEAFF.

This clone counts as medium-sized. The chain recombines TRBV6-1 with TRBJ2-7, with TRBD2 identical over 9 bases. The CDR3 extends over 14 amino acids. In germline, CDR1 is MNHNS, CDR2 SASEGT. Germline trimming cut 1 base from V and 7 bases from J; bases unmatched to any gene: 5. Here the CDR3 reads CASSEEGTSREQYF. The CDR3 coding sequence is TGTGCCAGCAGTGAAGAAGGGACTAGCAGGGAGCAGTACTTC.

To note about this clone: At one of its ends the junction is not consistent with the germline gene, which may arise from a read error. The genes are TRBV28 and TRBJ2-3; weak D call: TRBD1 (6 bases). CDR1 MDHEN and CDR2 SYDVKM come from the germline V gene. This CDR3 region has 15 residues. Here the CDR3 DNA reads TGTGCCAGCACTTTAGGGGGAGTACACACAGATACGCAGTATTTT. It codes for CASTLGGVHTDTQYF. Supplemented by reference TRBV28 and TRBJ2-3, the full variable domain reads DVKVTQSSRYLVKRTGEKVFLECVQDMDHENMFWYRQDPGLGLRLIYFSYDVKMKEKGDIPEGYSVSREKKERFSLILESASTNQTSMYLCASTLGGVHTDTQYFGPGTRLTVL.

This chain connects TRBV10-2 to TRBJ2-5, with 7 bases matching TRBD2. V dropped 4 bases and J dropped 3; count of bases not matched to a gene: 5. The CDR3 spans 14 residues. CDR1 WSHSY and CDR2 SAAADI come from the germline V gene. This CDR3 is CASSAGTTEETQYF. For the CDR3, the DNA is TGCGCCAGCAGTGCCGGGACTACCGAAGAGACCCAGTACTTC.